The entry below gives a single T cell receptor (beta chain) sequence along with its context. Here immunoSEQ multiplex PCR was the method, and the copy in TCRdb shows in-frame clones only, minus some. The sample lists approximately 10,000 clones; less than 85% were seen once. The data are from a study of T cells after somatic rescue of genetic block. Trimming cost V 2 bases and J 6 bases; bases outside gene matches: 6. The CDR3 sequence is 16 residues long. CDR1 is LGHNA, CDR2 YNFKEQ, per germline. Sequencing was done on a sample of peripheral blood mononuclear cells (PBMCs). The rearrangement uses TRBV4-2 and TRBJ1-6; 8 positions match TRBD1. The sequence came from a boy between 5 and 17 years old. CDR3 in amino acids: CASSQPGQGGNSPLHF. The CDR3 region has the DNA TGTGCCAGCAGCCAACCTGGACAGGGTGGTAATTCACCCCTCCACTTT.